The rows below give T cell receptor beta chains drawn from one sample of a study of vaccination effects on CD4 cells after COVID-19. Some clones are missing from TCRdb's copy, which holds only in-frame ones; the method was immunoSEQ multiplex PCR. There are tens of thousands of clones in the sample; less than 85% occur only once, and roughly 3.5% lies in the top ten. Their cognate antigens are unknown. Sample: CD4+ T cells from PBMCs cultured without peptide, taken after COVID-19 vaccination. All receptors come from a human donor who had a prior SARS-CoV-2 infection. Both conserved end residues are part of each CDR3. Each record gives: CDR3 length, V gene, clone size, D gene, J gene, CDR3 DNA, CDR3 protein. D genes are given only for firm matches. Part of the rows lack a size; the others show once, few, many or a class for expanded clones.

length: 13; V: TRBV19; size: .; D: TRBD1; J: TRBJ2-7; DNA: TGTGCCAGTAGTAGGGGACAGGACTACGAGCAGTACTTC; CDR3: CASSRGQDYEQYF
length: 15; V: TRBV30; size: .; D: .; J: TRBJ1-2; DNA: TGTGCCAGGACAAGACTCCGGACGGGTCTCTATGGCTACACCTTC; CDR3: CARTRLRTGLYGYTF
length: 13; V: TRBV6-5; size: .; D: TRBD1; J: TRBJ1-2; DNA: TGTGCCAGCAGGGCCGGGACAGGTTATGGCTACACCTTC; CDR3: CASRAGTGYGYTF
length: 18; V: TRBV13; size: .; D: TRBD2; J: TRBJ2-5; DNA: TGTGCCAGCAGCCCGAAGGGGGATAGCGGGGGGGCTGGAGAGACCCAGTACTTC; CDR3: CASSPKGDSGGAGETQYF
length: 15; V: TRBV5-1; size: .; D: .; J: TRBJ2-5; DNA: TGCGCCAGCAGCTTGGATCTGTTGGGGAGTCAGACCCAGTACTTC; CDR3: CASSLDLLGSQTQYF
length: 14; V: TRBV19; size: .; D: .; J: TRBJ2-3; DNA: TGTGCCAGTAGAAGGAGAGGGAGCACAGATACGCAGTATTTT; CDR3: CASRRRGSTDTQYF
length: 15; V: TRBV11-2; size: .; D: .; J: TRBJ1-5; DNA: TGTGCCAGCAGCTTAGATTCGCGGCTCAATCAGCCCCAGCATTTT; CDR3: CASSLDSRLNQPQHF
length: 15; V: TRBV5-1; size: .; D: TRBD2; J: TRBJ2-1; DNA: TGCGCCAGCAGCGGCGGGACTAGCGGGAGAACTGAGCAGTTCTTC; CDR3: CASSGGTSGRTEQFF
length: 14; V: TRBV5-1; size: .; D: .; J: TRBJ2-7; DNA: TGCGCCAGCAGAGATCAGGGACAAGCCTACGAGCAGTACTTC; CDR3: CASRDQGQAYEQYF
length: 11; V: TRBV19; size: once; D: .; J: TRBJ2-1; DNA: TGTGCCAGCGCAAGATACAATGAGCAGTTCTTC; CDR3: CASARYNEQFF
length: 18; V: TRBV4-1; size: few; D: .; J: TRBJ2-7; DNA: TGCGCCAGCAGCCAACTAGCCCTCTTGCGGGGGCCAACCTACGAGCAGTACTTC; CDR3: CASSQLALLRGPTYEQYF
length: 13; V: TRBV2; size: .; D: .; J: TRBJ2-5; DNA: TGTGCCAGCAGTATCACGCGCCAAGAGACCCAGTACTTC; CDR3: CASSITRQETQYF
length: 14; V: TRBV18; size: .; D: .; J: TRBJ1-2; DNA: TGTGCCAGCTCAAACCGTCAGGGGCCCTATGGCTACACCTTC; CDR3: CASSNRQGPYGYTF
length: 15; V: TRBV3-1/TRBV3-2; size: .; D: TRBD1; J: TRBJ2-7; DNA: TGTGCCAGCAGCCCGACCGGGACAGGGGGAAACGAGCAGTACTTC; CDR3: CASSPTGTGGNEQYF
length: 13; V: TRBV9; size: .; D: .; J: TRBJ2-7; DNA: TGTGCCAGCAGCGTACACCGGGATGACGAGCAGTACTTC; CDR3: CASSVHRDDEQYF
length: 14; V: TRBV7-2; size: .; D: TRBD2; J: TRBJ2-7; DNA: TGTGCCAGCAGCCCAAGGCGGGAGACCTACGAGCAGTACTTC; CDR3: CASSPRRETYEQYF
length: 18; V: TRBV11-2; size: .; D: TRBD2; J: TRBJ2-7; DNA: TGTGCCAGCAGCCCCCGTTTAGCGGGGGCAAGCTTTACCTACGAGCAGTACTTC; CDR3: CASSPRLAGASFTYEQYF
length: 15; V: TRBV5-1; size: once; D: TRBD1; J: TRBJ2-7; DNA: TGCGCCAGCAGATTTGATCGACAGGGAAGCTACGAGCAGTACTTC; CDR3: CASRFDRQGSYEQYF
length: 12; V: TRBV11-3; size: few; D: .; J: TRBJ2-7; DNA: TGTGCCAGCAGCTTAAGTCCATACGAGCAGTACTTC; CDR3: CASSLSPYEQYF
length: 16; V: TRBV5-1; size: .; D: TRBD1; J: TRBJ1-1; DNA: TGCGCCAGCAGCTTGCTCCAGGGGGCGACGGACACTGAAGCTTTCTTT; CDR3: CASSLLQGATDTEAFF
length: 14; V: TRBV7-8; size: .; D: TRBD1; J: TRBJ1-2; DNA: TGTGCCAGCAGTTCGCTGACAGGGAGCTATGGCTACACCTTC; CDR3: CASSSLTGSYGYTF
length: 15; V: TRBV2; size: few; D: .; J: TRBJ1-5; DNA: TGTGCCAGCAGTGAAGCCTACAGGGTTGATCAGCCCCAGCATTTT; CDR3: CASSEAYRVDQPQHF
length: 14; V: TRBV5-1; size: .; D: .; J: TRBJ2-5; DNA: TGCGCCAGCAGCTTGGGAGTACAGGGAGAGACCCAGTACTTC; CDR3: CASSLGVQGETQYF
length: 15; V: TRBV30; size: .; D: .; J: TRBJ1-4; DNA: TGTGCCTGGAGTGTTTGGGATAGGACTAATGAAAAACTGTTTTTT; CDR3: CAWSVWDRTNEKLFF
length: 15; V: TRBV4-1; size: .; D: .; J: TRBJ1-5; DNA: TGCGCCAGCAGCCAAGTCTGGGGGTTGGGTCAGCCCCAGCATTTT; CDR3: CASSQVWGLGQPQHF
length: 11; V: TRBV20-1; size: .; D: .; J: TRBJ2-7; DNA: TGCAGTGCTGGCCTCTCCTACGAGCAGTACTTC; CDR3: CSAGLSYEQYF
length: 18; V: TRBV21-1; size: .; D: .; J: TRBJ2-2; DNA: TGTGCCAGCAGCAAAGCAGGAGGAGCGGGGGGATACACCGGGGAGCTGTTTTTT; CDR3: CASSKAGGAGGYTGELFF
length: 17; V: TRBV11-3; size: .; D: .; J: TRBJ2-5; DNA: TGTGCCAGCAGCTTAGATAGAGACAGGATGGGCGGGGAGACCCAGTACTTC; CDR3: CASSLDRDRMGGETQYF
length: 18; V: TRBV19; size: once; D: .; J: TRBJ2-1; DNA: TGTGCCAGTAGTATGGACGGTCGTGATTGGCTCCCCTACAATGAGCAGTTCTTC; CDR3: CASSMDGRDWLPYNEQFF
length: 13; V: TRBV6-1; size: .; D: .; J: TRBJ1-2; DNA: TGTGCCAGCAGTGAAGGGGATATCGGCGGCTACACCTTC; CDR3: CASSEGDIGGYTF
length: 15; V: TRBV5-5; size: few; D: TRBD2; J: TRBJ2-1; DNA: TGTGCCAGCAGCTCGGGACTAGTAACCTACAATGAGCAGTTCTTC; CDR3: CASSSGLVTYNEQFF
length: 14; V: TRBV5-5; size: .; D: .; J: TRBJ2-7; DNA: TGTGCCAGCAGCTTGGATGGGTTTCGGTACGAGCAGTACTTC; CDR3: CASSLDGFRYEQYF
length: 14; V: TRBV5-1; size: .; D: TRBD1; J: TRBJ1-1; DNA: TGCGCCAGCAGCTCTTTAACAGGGGAAACTGAAGCTTTCTTT; CDR3: CASSSLTGETEAFF
length: 15; V: TRBV7-2; size: .; D: .; J: TRBJ1-2; DNA: TGTGCCAGCAGCTTAGGTGGAGGGAGGCTTTCTGGCTACACCTTC; CDR3: CASSLGGGRLSGYTF
length: 16; V: TRBV7-3; size: .; D: .; J: TRBJ1-2; DNA: TGTGCCAGCAGCCCCCAAGGGGGGGCGCAACACTATGGCTACACCTTC; CDR3: CASSPQGGAQHYGYTF
length: 15; V: TRBV7-9; size: .; D: .; J: TRBJ2-5; DNA: TGTGCCAGCAGCTTCTGGACGGGGGGCGAAGAGACCCAGTACTTC; CDR3: CASSFWTGGEETQYF
length: 13; V: TRBV7-8; size: .; D: .; J: TRBJ1-2; DNA: TGTGCCAGCAGCTCGAGGCATATCTATGGCTACACCTTC; CDR3: CASSSRHIYGYTF
length: 20; V: TRBV18; size: .; D: TRBD2; J: TRBJ2-3; DNA: TGTGCCAGCTCACCACGCCTTGTGGGACTAGCGGGAGGTCTCGCAGATACGCAGTATTTT; CDR3: CASSPRLVGLAGGLADTQYF
length: 16; V: TRBV6-5; size: .; D: TRBD2; J: TRBJ2-3; DNA: TGTGCCAGCAGTTACTCGACCGCGGGAGGAACAGATACGCAGTATTTT; CDR3: CASSYSTAGGTDTQYF
length: 12; V: TRBV2; size: .; D: .; J: TRBJ2-7; DNA: TGTGCCAGCAAGAGGCCGGGGGTTAAGCAGTACTTC; CDR3: CASKRPGVKQYF
length: 16; V: TRBV18; size: once; D: TRBD2; J: TRBJ2-3; DNA: TGTGCCAGCTCACCAGGCGGGGGGGGCTACACAGATACGCAGTATTTT; CDR3: CASSPGGGGYTDTQYF
length: 14; V: TRBV9; size: .; D: .; J: TRBJ1-1; DNA: TGTGCCAGCAGCGACGGACAGCTGAACACTGAAGCTTTCTTT; CDR3: CASSDGQLNTEAFF
length: 12; V: TRBV5-1; size: .; D: .; J: TRBJ1-1; DNA: TGCGCCAGCGGGGGGGAACACACTGAAGCTTTCTTT; CDR3: CASGGEHTEAFF
length: 14; V: TRBV3-1/TRBV3-2; size: .; D: TRBD2; J: TRBJ2-4; DNA: TGTGCCAGCAGCCGCGGACTAGTTAAAAACATTCAGTACTTC; CDR3: CASSRGLVKNIQYF
length: 13; V: TRBV29-1; size: .; D: .; J: TRBJ2-2; DNA: TGCAGCGTTGGAGCCCCCATCCCAGGGGAGCTGTTTTTT; CDR3: CSVGAPIPGELFF
length: 15; V: TRBV6-5; size: .; D: .; J: TRBJ2-1; DNA: TGTGCCAGCAGTTACGCATGGACTCCTAAGGGTGAGCAGTTCTTC; CDR3: CASSYAWTPKGEQFF
length: 15; V: TRBV10-2; size: .; D: .; J: TRBJ2-6; DNA: TGCGCCAGCGCGGACCCGGGCTCTGGGGCCAACGTCCTGACTTTC; CDR3: CASADPGSGANVLTF
length: 14; V: TRBV5-1; size: .; D: TRBD2; J: TRBJ2-7; DNA: TGCGCCAGCAGCTTTGTAGCGGGGGACGACGAGCAGTACTTC; CDR3: CASSFVAGDDEQYF
length: 16; V: TRBV5-4; size: .; D: TRBD1; J: TRBJ1-1; DNA: TGTGCCAGCAGCAACGGACAGGGAAAGTCGATCACTGAAGCTTTCTTT; CDR3: CASSNGQGKSITEAFF
length: 12; V: TRBV3-1/TRBV3-2; size: .; D: .; J: TRBJ2-1; DNA: TGTGCCAGCAGCCAGAAACAAAATGAGCAGTTCTTC; CDR3: CASSQKQNEQFF
length: 14; V: TRBV5-1; size: .; D: TRBD1; J: TRBJ2-7; DNA: TGCGCCAGCAGCTGGTGGGACAGTTCCTACGAGCAGTACTTC; CDR3: CASSWWDSSYEQYF
length: 13; V: TRBV29-1; size: once; D: .; J: TRBJ2-5; DNA: TGCAGCGTTGAAGGGGACAACCAAGAGACCCAGTACTTC; CDR3: CSVEGDNQETQYF
length: 15; V: TRBV2; size: .; D: TRBD2; J: TRBJ2-1; DNA: TGTGCCAGCATGAGACTAGCGGGGGGATACAATGAGCAGTTCTTC; CDR3: CASMRLAGGYNEQFF
length: 16; V: TRBV10-3; size: .; D: TRBD1; J: TRBJ1-2; DNA: TGTGCCATCAGTACGCGGACAGGGGGTGAGAACTATGGCTACACCTTC; CDR3: CAISTRTGGENYGYTF
length: 14; V: TRBV7-2; size: .; D: .; J: TRBJ2-3; DNA: TGTGCCAGCAGCCCACCGGGAACCACAGATACGCAGTATTTT; CDR3: CASSPPGTTDTQYF
length: 13; V: TRBV12-3/TRBV12-4; size: .; D: .; J: TRBJ2-3; DNA: TGTGCCAGCAGTTTATCCGCCTCAGATACGCAGTATTTT; CDR3: CASSLSASDTQYF
length: 15; V: TRBV5-1; size: .; D: .; J: TRBJ2-2; DNA: TGCGCCAGCAGCTTAGGGGGGATTGACACCGGGGAGCTGTTTTTT; CDR3: CASSLGGIDTGELFF